These 25 T cell receptor beta chains were all obtained from the same sample, sequenced in a study of blood T cell repertoires in COVID-19. Clones were sequenced by immunoSEQ multiplex PCR, and TCRdb holds only the in-frame ones, with some missing. The top ten clones hold roughly 8.7% of a sample with approximately 200,000 clones, roughly 86% of them seen once. The sequenced sample consisted of PBMCs or T cells enriched from blood (not recorded which). The receptors originated from a woman between 25 and 40 years old who had recovered from COVID-19.

The gene calls are TRBV28 and TRBJ1-2; possible D gene TRBD1, 5 bases. CDR1 and CDR2 (germline): MDHEN, SYDVKM. The V and J ends lost 4 bases and 6 bases respectively, with 9 bases between them. The CDR3 loop spans 12 amino acids. This CDR3 is CASSSQGHGYTF. The CDR3 region has the DNA TGTGCCAGCAGTTCGCAGGGTCATGGCTACACCTTC.

J is TRBJ2-1 and V is TRBV15, with D possibly matching TRBD1 (5 bases). This CDR3 has 12 residues. CDR1 and CDR2 from the germline V gene are LNHNV and YYDKDF (reference sequence). The germline V and J ends were trimmed by 8 bases and 4 bases, with 9 bases remaining between them. The CDR3 region is CATSRGYNEQFF. The CDR3 nucleotides are TGTGCCACCTCAAGGGGATACAATGAGCAGTTCTTC.

The chain uses TRBV7-9 and TRBJ2-2; 9 positions match TRBD1. Per germline, CDR1 SEHNR and CDR2 FQNEAQ (reference sequence). The V and J ends lost 5 bases and 6 bases, in that order; junction bases with no gene match: 7. This CDR3 has 15 residues. CDR3 bases: TGTGCCAGCAGCAAGGGACAGGGTTTCGCCGGGGAGCTGTTTTTT. Translation: CASSKGQGFAGELFF.

The chain couples TRBV7-2 to TRBJ2-3; TRBD2 is a possible D gene (5 bases). The CDR3 has 14 residues. V dropped 6 bases and J dropped 2 bases, with 12 bases sitting between them. Germline values: CDR1 SGHTA, CDR2 FQGNSA. The CDR3 sequence is CASRERTYTDTQYF. CDR3 coding DNA: TGTGCCAGCAGGGAGCGGACCTACACAGATACGCAGTATTTT.

The chain has TRBV18 and TRBJ2-7; TRBD1 matches at 7 bases. The CDR3 loop spans 14 amino acids. Germline V gene data show CDR1 as KGHSH and CDR2 as LQKENI. V trimming: 7 bases; J trimming: 1 base; junction bases outside the gene matches: 7. As DNA, the CDR3 is TGTGCCAGCTTTCGGGACAGCGAATCCTACGAGCAGTACTTC. Translation gives CASFRDSESYEQYF.

V and J are TRBV4-1 and TRBJ1-6; D may be TRBD1 (6 bases). CDR1 is MGHRA, CDR2 YSYEKL, per germline. Trimming cost V 5 bases and J 5 bases, with 16 bases left between them. The CDR3 spans 16 residues. The CDR3 sequence is CASSDRTVADNSPLHF. The CDR3 DNA reads as TGCGCCAGCAGCGATCGGACAGTCGCAGATAATTCACCCCTCCACTTT.

The gene calls are TRBV2 and TRBJ2-7; 7 positions match TRBD1. CDR3 length: 11 amino acids. V shed 5 bases and J 9 bases; nucleotides not matched to a gene: 4. From germline, CDR1 is SNHLY and CDR2 FYNNEI. The CDR3 here is CASSSGGRQYF. DNA of the CDR3: TGTGCCAGCAGTTCAGGGGGAAGGCAGTACTTC.

The rearrangement joins TRBV7-3 to TRBJ1-2; 10 bases fit TRBD1. Germline V gene data show CDR1 as SGHTA and CDR2 as FQGTGA. The CDR3 length is 15 residues. The trim removed 5 bases at V and 0 bases at J, leaving 3 bases unmatched. CDR3 in DNA: TGTGCCAGCAGCCCAGGACAGGGGGCTAACTATGGCTACACCTTC. Translated, it gives CASSPGQGANYGYTF.

This clone was counted only a few times. CDR3 sequence: CASSIKESSGQFF. The CDR3 coding sequence is TGTGCCAGTAGTATAAAAGAGTCCAGCGGGCAGTTCTTC. The chain carries TRBV19 and TRBJ2-1; possible D gene TRBD2, 5 bases. V lost 2 bases and J lost 12, with 14 bases in between. Germline V lookup: CDR1 LNHDA, CDR2 SQIVND (reference sequence). The CDR3 loop spans 13 amino acids.

The chain employs TRBV7-3 and TRBJ1-1, with D unresolved. The CDR3 has 15 amino acids. The ends were cut back, 3 bases at V and 4 bases at J, with 15 bases in the middle. In germline, CDR1 is SGHTA, CDR2 FQGTGA. CDR3 sequence: CASSLTAGLGTEAFF. CDR3 coding DNA: TGTGCCAGCAGCTTGACCGCGGGCCTGGGCACTGAAGCTTTCTTT.

CDR3 sequence reads: CASSVRTGDLQPQHF. DNA for the CDR3: TGTGCCAGCAGCGTAAGGACAGGGGATTTACAGCCCCAGCATTTT. V usage is TRBV28 and J usage is TRBJ1-5; the match to TRBD1 covers 9 bases. With V trimmed by 6 bases and J by 7 bases, 10 bases remained unmatched. The CDR3 length is 15 residues. Germline V CDR1 and CDR2: MDHEN, SYDVKM.

This chain connects TRBV28 to TRBJ1-5, with unresolved D. CDR3 length: 18 amino acids. With 2 bases removed from V and 1 base from J, the gap between germline ends came to 18 bases. Germline CDR1 MDHEN, CDR2 SYDVKM. CDR3 sequence reads: CASSLTRQGRISNQPQHF. For the CDR3, the DNA is TGTGCCAGCAGTTTAACCCGCCAAGGCAGGATAAGCAATCAGCCCCAGCATTTT.

The rearrangement uses TRBV5-1 and TRBJ1-2; D might be TRBD1 (6 bases). The ends were cut back, 4 bases at V and 0 bases at J, with 16 bases in the middle. Germline CDR1 is SGHRS and CDR2 is YFSETQ. The CDR3 has 16 residues. CDR3 nucleotides: TGCGCCAGCAGCATGAACCGGGACACCTCTAACTATGGCTACACCTTC. Protein product: CASSMNRDTSNYGYTF.

This sequence joins TRBV18 and TRBJ2-4, with D possibly being TRBD1 (6 bases). Germline values: CDR1 KGHSH, CDR2 LQKENI. V gave up 6 bases and J gave up 8 bases, with 23 bases separating them. There are 16 residues in the CDR3. DNA for the CDR3: TGTGCCAGCTCCCCAGCCCCCGGGCAGGGGAGTGACATTCAGTACTTC. It translates to CASSPAPGQGSDIQYF.

The chain employs TRBV28 and TRBJ2-2; TRBD2 is a possible D gene (5 bases). The germline gives CDR1 MDHEN, CDR2 SYDVKM. This CDR3 is built from 15 residues. The V end lost 5 bases, the J end lost 6 bases, and 16 bases lay between the germline ends. As DNA, the CDR3 is TGTGCCAGCAGTGAACCGGGGAGTGGGGCCGGGGAGCTGTTTTTT. Translated: CASSEPGSGAGELFF. The full variable domain, in which reference TRBV28 and TRBJ2-2 provide the parts outside the CDR3, is DVKVTQSSRYLVKRTGEKVFLECVQDMDHENMFWYRQDPGLGLRLIYFSYDVKMKEKGDIPEGYSVSREKKERFSLILESASTNQTSMYLCASSEPGSGAGELFFGEGSRLTVL.

V is TRBV5-1 and J is TRBJ2-3, with 10 bases lining up with TRBD1. Trimming took 3 bases from V and 4 from J; bases not matched to a gene: 5. The germline gives CDR1 SGHRS, CDR2 YFSETQ. The CDR3 is made up of 15 amino acids. This CDR3 reads CASSSGQGGPDTQYF. CDR3 bases: TGCGCCAGCAGCTCCGGACAGGGGGGCCCAGATACGCAGTATTTT.

This clone occurred once. This chain joins TRBV19 and TRBJ2-7, with 7 bases that match TRBD1. This CDR3 contains 14 residues. Germline V gene lookup returns CDR1 LNHDA and CDR2 SQIVND (reference sequence). J was trimmed by 2 bases and V by 4 bases; bases with no gene match: 5. CDR3 sequence (DNA): TGTGCCAGTAGTACCAGGGACAGACCCTACGAGCAGTACTTC. The encoded protein is CASSTRDRPYEQYF.

V gene TRBV11-2 combines with J gene TRBJ2-3, with D unclear. CDR1 and CDR2 (germline): SGHAT, FQNNGV. This CDR3 region has 13 residues. V was pared by 5 bases and J by 0 bases, with 6 bases between. This CDR3 reads CASSPPSTDTQYF. CDR3 DNA: TGTGCCAGCAGCCCTCCTAGCACAGATACGCAGTATTTT.

The V gene is TRBV28, the J gene TRBJ2-7; TRBD1 matches 9 bases. Germline assignment: CDR1 MDHEN and CDR2 SYDVKM. The CDR3 length is 16 residues. With V trimmed by 5 bases and J by 4 bases, 12 bases remained unmatched. The CDR3 nucleotides read TGTGCCAGCAGTGCCCCAACCACAGGGGGCCTATACGAGCAGTACTTC. This gives the protein CASSAPTTGGLYEQYF.

J is TRBJ2-1 and V is TRBV12-5; TRBD1 might be the D (6 bases). The length of the CDR3 is 11 residues. The germline gives CDR1 LGHNT, CDR2 FRNRAP. Deletions cut 6 bases from V and 10 bases from J, with 10 bases between. The chain's CDR3 is CASGPGHEQFF. The CDR3 DNA reads TGTGCTAGTGGACCGGGACACGAGCAGTTCTTC.

The chain recombines TRBV11-2 with TRBJ1-1; D gene unclear. From germline, CDR1 is SGHAT and CDR2 FQNNGV. This CDR3 comprises 11 residues. V was trimmed by 5 bases and J by 2 bases, leaving 3 bases between them. Here the CDR3 reads CASSLNTEAFF. CDR3 coding DNA: TGTGCCAGCAGCCTCAACACTGAAGCTTTCTTT.

The chain carries TRBV15 and TRBJ1-2; D may be TRBD1 (5 bases). Germline assignment: CDR1 LNHNV and CDR2 YYDKDF (reference sequence). The CDR3 length is 16 residues. Trimming left V 2 bases short and J 2 bases short, with 15 bases between. The CDR3 spells CATSRSIGEANYGYTF. The CDR3 DNA reads as TGTGCCACCAGCAGATCGATAGGGGAGGCCAACTATGGCTACACCTTC. Combining the CDR3 with reference TRBV15 and TRBJ1-2 gives the whole variable domain DAMVIQNPRYQVTQFGKPVTLSCSQTLNHNVMYWYQQKSSQAPKLLFHYYDKDFNNEADTPDNFQSRRPNTSFCFLDIRSPGLGDTAMYLCATSRSIGEANYGYTFGSGTRLTVV.

This clone was seen more than once but under ten times. The V call is TRBV21-1, the J call TRBJ2-7; the tabulated D call, TRBD1, remains unverified against the DNA. TRBV21-1 is a known pseudogene. CDR3 length equals 14 residues. CDR3 in DNA: TGTGCCAGCGACCGAGGGGACAGCCACTACGAGCAGTACTTC. This gives the protein CASDRGDSHYEQYF.

The genes are TRBV10-1 and TRBJ2-5, with 7 bases aligning to TRBD2. Unmatched junction bases numbered 1, after V lost 2 bases and J lost 4 bases. This CDR3 has 13 amino acids. CDR1 is WNHNN, CDR2 SYGVQD, per germline (reference sequence). The CDR3 reads CASSEVAGETQYF. In DNA form, the CDR3 reads TGCGCCAGCAGTGAGGTAGCGGGAGAGACCCAGTACTTC.

This clone was recorded only once. For the CDR3, the DNA is TGTGCCAGCAGGGGACTACCTCAAGAGACCCAGTACTTC. Translation: CASRGLPQETQYF. The rearrangement links TRBV28 to TRBJ2-5; 7 bases agree with TRBD2. The CDR3 covers 13 residues. Germline-derived CDR1 and CDR2 are MDHEN and SYDVKM. Trimming removed 6 bases from V and 2 bases from J; junction bases left unmatched: 3.